This record covers a single T cell receptor (beta chain). The data are from a study of siplizumab effects on memory and regulatory T cells. Trimming shortened V by 7 bases and J by 5 bases, and 17 bases separated the two germline ends. There are 14 residues in the CDR3. Germline lookup yields CDR1 LNHDA and CDR2 SQIVND (reference sequence). Produced via immunoSEQ multiplex PCR; TCRdb's table is partial and in-frame only. The profile shows more than 75,000 clones, 96% of them singletons. This clonotype originated in a human donor in good health. The sample taken for sequencing was naive CD4+ T cells sorted from blood. The chain employs TRBV19 and TRBJ1-2; a weak D match, TRBD1 (6 bases). The chain's CDR3 is CASTPSRTAYGYTF. The CDR3 nucleotides are TGTGCCAGTACCCCCTCCCGGACAGCATATGGCTACACCTTC.